The T cell receptor (beta chain) described here comes from a study of blood T cell repertoires in COVID-19. Study as a whole: Samples representing acute and convalescent COVID-19 were sourced from the United States, Italy and Spain.

Note on this clone: Other nucleotide sequences in the sample specify the same CDR3.

V lost 3 bases and J lost 2; bases outside the gene matches: 1. The CDR3 is made up of 14 amino acids. Germline-derived CDR1 and CDR2 are KGHSH and LQKENI. As originally analysed: Reference gene primer amplification in the assay estimated nucleated cell counts. TCRdb's copy holds only in-frame clones and misses some; the assay was immunoSEQ multiplex PCR. D and trimming come from the DNA, and the V and J calls and clone size come from that table. Here the sample spans some 150,000 clones, approximately 87% being singletons. The TCR sequence derives from a man aged 50 or older with active COVID-19. Sequencing input: peripheral blood. V and J are TRBV18 and TRBJ2-7, with 10 bases that match TRBD1. The CDR3: CASSPGQGAYEQYF. CDR3 in DNA: TGTGCCAGCTCACCCGGACAGGGGGCCTACGAGCAGTACTTC.